These 26 T cell receptor beta chains originate from one sample sequenced in a study of cytomegalovirus exposure and HLA in healthy donors. Measured with immunoSEQ multiplex PCR; TCRdb has only the in-frame clones, and not every one. Of roughly 140,000 clones in the sample, approximately 91% were seen once. Sequenced input: PBMCs. The receptors shown here come from a man younger than 35 in good health and CMV-seronegative.

The chain links TRBV7-5 to TRBJ1-2; the table's D call of TRBD1 was not tested on the DNA. TRBV7-5 is labeled a pseudogene. This CDR3 spans 15 amino acids. CDR3 sequence reads: CVRSLTLDSNYGYTF. For the CDR3, the DNA is TGTGTCAGAAGCTTGACCCTGGACAGTAACTATGGCTACACCTTC.

The chain carries TRBV11-2 and TRBJ2-6; D gene uncertain. Trimming cost V 0 bases and J 2 bases, with 11 bases left between them. The CDR3 loop spans 17 amino acids. The germline CDR1 and CDR2 sequences are SGHAT and FQNNGV. CDR3 sequence: CASSLDLARPGANVLTF. DNA for the CDR3: TGTGCCAGCAGCTTAGATTTAGCCCGTCCTGGGGCCAACGTCCTGACTTTC.

The chain uses TRBV10-1 and TRBJ1-1; D perhaps matches TRBD1 (5 bases). Germline V gene lookup returns CDR1 WNHNN and CDR2 SYGVQD (reference sequence). Trimming cost V 8 bases and J 4 bases, with 11 bases left between them. The length of the CDR3 is 12 residues. In DNA form, the CDR3 reads TGCGCCAGCGTCAGGGTTGCCACTGAAGCTTTCTTT. As protein: CASVRVATEAFF.

This chain links TRBV6-1 with TRBJ2-2; no firm D call. V was trimmed by 3 bases and J by 2 bases, leaving 7 bases between them. Germline CDR1 is MNHNS and CDR2 is SASEGT. CDR3 length equals 14 residues. In DNA form, the CDR3 reads TGTGCCAGCAGTGACCCTAGAAACACCGGGGAGCTGTTTTTT. It translates to CASSDPRNTGELFF.

The chain combines TRBV6-5 with TRBJ1-2, with D possibly being TRBD1 (6 bases). The CDR3 sequence is 13 residues long. V was cut by 2 bases and J by 7 bases, with 11 bases left in between. CDR1 is MNHEY, CDR2 SVGAGI, per germline. CDR3 coding DNA: TGTGCCAGCAGTTACGAGCGGGGGCTTGGCTACACCTTC. Amino acid sequence: CASSYERGLGYTF.

This clone appeared a few times. The chain has TRBV6-1 and TRBJ1-2; 10 bases map to TRBD1. The V and J ends lost 6 bases and 13 bases, in that order; junction bases with no gene match: 14. Germline V gene data show CDR1 as MNHNS and CDR2 as SASEGT. This CDR3 spans 14 amino acids. CDR3 protein: CASRKAGTGVVRTF. The CDR3 DNA is TGTGCCAGCAGGAAAGCCGGGACAGGGGTGGTTCGCACCTTC.

The rearrangement links TRBV19 to TRBJ1-4, with 9 bases lining up with TRBD1. V trimming: 7 bases; J trimming: 6 bases; junction bases outside the gene matches: 6. Germline V gives CDR1 LNHDA, CDR2 SQIVND (reference sequence). The CDR3 has 14 amino acids. CDR3 DNA: TGTGCCAGTACCTCGGGACAGGGAGATGAAAAACTGTTTTTT. It yields the protein CASTSGQGDEKLFF.

The chain employs TRBV7-3 and TRBJ2-5; D remains unclear. This CDR3 has 13 residues. Germline lookup yields CDR1 SGHTA and CDR2 FQGTGA. Trimming removed 4 bases at V and 1 base at J, with 7 bases between. The CDR3 reads CASSYPRQETQYF. The CDR3 DNA follows: TGTGCCAGCAGCTATCCCCGCCAAGAGACCCAGTACTTC.

The V and J genes are TRBV19 and TRBJ2-1, with D unclear. Germline CDR1 and CDR2: LNHDA and SQIVND (reference sequence). The CDR3 loop spans 12 amino acids. Trimming shortened V by 5 bases and J by 1 base, and 3 bases separated the two germline ends. This chain's CDR3 is CASSYSYNEQFF. DNA for the CDR3: TGTGCCAGTAGTTATTCCTACAATGAGCAGTTCTTC.

DNA of the CDR3: TGTGCCAGCAGCCCTAGCGGGAGGTTCCCCTCCTACGAGCAGTACGTC. Its translation is CASSPSGRFPSYEQYV. The rearrangement uses TRBV5-6 and TRBJ2-7; TRBD2 aligns across 11 bases. Germline V gene lookup returns CDR1 SGHDT and CDR2 YYEEEE. The CDR3 length is 16 residues. With V trimmed by 4 bases and J by 0 bases, 6 bases remained unmatched.

This chain joins TRBV11-3 and TRBJ2-7; 8 bases are shared with TRBD2. Germline-derived CDR1 and CDR2 are SGHNT and YENEEA. V trimming: 1 base; J trimming: 6 bases; junction bases outside the gene matches: 5. The CDR3 length is 14 residues. The CDR3 coding sequence is TGTGCCAGCAGCTTAGCAGCGGGAGCGGGCGAGCAGTACGTC. This sequence encodes CASSLAAGAGEQYV.

The rearrangement joins TRBV9 to TRBJ1-6; 12 bases are shared with TRBD1. V was pared by 0 bases and J by 9 bases, with 4 bases of the junction left unmatched. The CDR3 totals 16 residues. Germline CDR1 is SGDLS and CDR2 is YYNGEE. The CDR3 protein is CASSVGSGQGASPLHF. CDR3 nucleotides: TGTGCCAGCAGCGTAGGTTCGGGACAGGGGGCTTCACCCCTCCACTTT.

Only one count was recorded for this clone. This chain joins TRBV18 and TRBJ1-2; D gene unclear. The V gene's germline CDR1 is KGHSH and CDR2 LQKENI. The CDR3 extends over 13 amino acids. V shed 2 bases and J shed 5 bases, with 9 bases lying between them. This CDR3 is CASSPREPYGYTF. CDR3 nucleotide sequence: TGTGCCAGCTCACCAAGAGAGCCGTATGGCTACACCTTC. Supplemented by reference TRBV18 and TRBJ1-2, the full variable domain reads NAGVMQNPRHLVRRRGQEARLRCSPMKGHSHVYWYRQLPEEGLKFMVYLQKENIIDESGMPKERFSAEFPKEGPSILRIQQVVRGDSAAYFCASSPREPYGYTFGSGTRLTVV.

Remarks on this clone: The junction and the germline gene differ at one end; a read error may be behind it. The chain employs TRBV5-1 and TRBJ2-3, with D hard to call. The CDR3 runs to 13 residues. In germline, CDR1 is SGHRS, CDR2 YFSETQ. The CDR3 protein is CASSLGFTDAQYF. The CDR3 DNA reads as TGCGCCAGCAGCTTGGGGTTCACAGATGCGCAGTATTTT.

This clone is a singleton in its sample. The chain links TRBV6-1 to TRBJ2-1, with 7 bases fitting TRBD1. V dropped 0 bases and J dropped 8; count of bases not matched to a gene: 16. CDR1 is MNHNS, CDR2 SASEGT, per germline. The CDR3 sequence is 18 residues long. The chain's CDR3 is CASSEALTGAGFWDEQFF. CDR3 nucleotide sequence: TGTGCCAGCAGTGAAGCTTTAACAGGGGCAGGGTTTTGGGATGAGCAGTTCTTC.

The rearrangement joins TRBV4-1 to TRBJ2-7, with 8 bases aligning to TRBD2. Germline CDR1 and CDR2: MGHRA and YSYEKL. The CDR3 covers 16 residues. The J segment lost 5 bases and the V segment lost 0 bases, leaving 9 bases of the junction unmatched. CDR3 amino acids: CASSQDRSGGTDEQYF. In DNA form, the CDR3 reads TGCGCCAGCAGCCAAGATCGAAGCGGGGGAACCGACGAGCAGTACTTC.

V usage is TRBV7-6 and J usage is TRBJ2-7; 7 nucleotides agree with TRBD2. This CDR3 comprises 14 residues. Trimming cost V 5 bases and J 5 bases; bases outside gene matches: 9. The germline V gene encodes CDR1 SGHVS and CDR2 FNYEAQ. The CDR3 protein is CASSLSGAGNEQYF. Here the CDR3 DNA reads TGTGCCAGCAGCCTCAGCGGGGCGGGGAACGAGCAGTACTTC.

The CDR3 protein is CAIRQGWNTEAFF. The DNA of the CDR3 is TGTGCCATACGACAGGGGTGGAACACTGAAGCTTTCTTT. J is TRBJ1-1 and V is TRBV10-3, with 8 bases aligning to TRBD1. The CDR3 totals 13 residues. With V trimmed by 9 bases and J by 1 base, 4 bases remained unmatched. Per germline, CDR1 ENHRY and CDR2 SYGVKD.

The chain combines TRBV29-1 with TRBJ2-2; 8 nucleotides line up with TRBD1. J gave up 3 bases and V 1 base, and 7 bases lay outside the gene matches. The CDR3 consists of 16 residues. Looked up from germline, CDR1 is SQVTM and CDR2 is ANQGSEA. The CDR3 DNA follows: TGCAGCGTTGAAGGCGTCGGACAGGGTGACACCGGGGAGCTGTTTTTT. It specifies CSVEGVGQGDTGELFF.

This clone was counted only a few times. The J gene is TRBJ2-7, the V gene TRBV7-9, with D perhaps TRBD1 (5 bases). The germline V and J ends were trimmed by 1 base and 5 bases, with 18 bases remaining between them. Germline V CDR1 and CDR2: SEHNR, FQNEAQ (reference sequence). CDR3 length: 16 residues. The CDR3 loop reads CASSLVGQGIAHEQYF. CDR3 DNA sequence: TGTGCCAGCAGCTTAGTAGGACAAGGGATCGCCCACGAGCAGTACTTC.

The chain links TRBV21-1 to TRBJ2-7; the listed D gene, TRBD2, was not tested against the DNA. TRBV21-1 corresponds to a pseudogene. The CDR3 spans 17 residues. The DNA of the CDR3 is TGTGCCAGCAGCAAACCTAACCCGACCGGGGGAGGCTACGAGCAGTACTTC. Amino acids: CASSKPNPTGGGYEQYF.

CDR3 in DNA: TGTGCCAGCAGTTACGGGGAGTTGGGAGAAAAACTGTTTTTT. It codes for CASSYGELGEKLFF. The rearrangement links TRBV6-5 to TRBJ1-4; no clear D gene. V gave up 2 bases and J gave up 8 bases, with 12 bases separating them. The CDR3 is 14 amino acids. The germline V gene encodes CDR1 MNHEY and CDR2 SVGAGI.

This chain uses TRBV7-9 with TRBJ2-7, with 11 positions matching TRBD1. V gave up 5 bases and J gave up 3 bases; unmatched junction bases: 9. The CDR3 covers 16 residues. CDR1 and CDR2 (germline): SEHNR, FQNEAQ (reference sequence). The CDR3 sequence is CASSLPRDRGNYEQYV. The CDR3 nucleotides are TGTGCCAGCAGCCTACCCCGGGACAGGGGGAACTACGAGCAGTACGTC.

The CDR3 protein is CASSPTSGGAYEQYF. CDR3 nucleotide sequence: TGTGCCAGCTCACCCACTAGCGGGGGGGCCTACGAGCAGTACTTC. V and J are TRBV18 and TRBJ2-7; 13 bases align to TRBD2. This CDR3 is built from 15 residues. Germline V gene data show CDR1 as KGHSH and CDR2 as LQKENI. V shed 3 bases, J shed 2 bases, and the junction held 1 base outside the gene matches.

The rearrangement links TRBV6-1 to TRBJ2-1; D perhaps matches TRBD1 (8 bases). Germline-derived CDR1 and CDR2 are MNHNS and SASEGT. The V end was cut by 6 bases, the J end by 4 bases, with 16 bases between. This CDR3 is 15 amino acids long. This chain's CDR3 is CASSSDRGGYNEQFF. The CDR3 region has the DNA TGTGCCAGCAGCTCAGACAGGGGAGGGTACAATGAGCAGTTCTTC.

The chain couples TRBV27 to TRBJ2-2, with 9 bases matching TRBD1. There are 17 residues in the CDR3. From germline, CDR1 is MNHEY and CDR2 SMNVEV (reference sequence). The trim removed 4 bases at V and 5 bases at J, leaving 11 bases unmatched. The CDR3 spells CASSSIFGTGSTGELFF. The CDR3 DNA reads TGTGCCAGCAGTTCTATTTTCGGGACAGGGTCTACCGGGGAGCTGTTTTTT.